This paragraph covers one TCR beta chain sequence. As yet, its antigen is unknown. This sample was included in a study of cytomegalovirus exposure and HLA in healthy donors. Across the study: Counted in an early data release were 65 million to 100 million unique TCRs from HLA-typed donors.

J gave up 7 bases and V 6 bases, and 9 bases lay outside the gene matches. The CDR3 runs 16 residues. Germline V gene lookup returns CDR1 LNHDA and CDR2 SQIVND (reference sequence). Findings of the study overall: Later, an analysis showed that TCR beta chains associated with HLA were more clonally expanded than others that were equally common.

In the PCR, 60 Vbeta and 13 Jbeta primers were used. Sequenced by immunoSEQ multiplex PCR; TCRdb stores in-frame clones only, minus some. In the table there are 100,000 to 150,000 clones, around 80% of which are singletons. This TCR derives from a boy younger than 10 in good health and CMV-seronegative. Sequenced: PBMCs. The chain couples TRBV19 to TRBJ2-2, with TRBD1 identical over 12 bases. Here the CDR3 reads CASSPPGTGGNGELFF. In DNA, the CDR3 is TGTGCCAGTAGCCCGCCCGGGACAGGGGGCAACGGGGAGCTGTTTTTT.